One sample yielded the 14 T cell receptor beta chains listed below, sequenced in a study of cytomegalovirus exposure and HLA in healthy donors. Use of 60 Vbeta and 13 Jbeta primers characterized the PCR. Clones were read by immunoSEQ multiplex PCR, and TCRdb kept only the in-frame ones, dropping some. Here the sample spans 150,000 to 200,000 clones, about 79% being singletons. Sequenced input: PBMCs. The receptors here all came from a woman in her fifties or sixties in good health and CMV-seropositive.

The CDR3 nucleotides read TGCGCCAGCAGCTTGGCATCGCGGGTCTCGGCGGCTGAAGCTTTCTTT. Translated: CASSLASRVSAAEAFF. This chain joins TRBV5-1 and TRBJ1-1; D is undetermined. Trimming pared 0 bases from V and 6 bases from J, leaving 18 bases between. Germline V lookup: CDR1 SGHRS, CDR2 YFSETQ. This CDR3 comprises 16 residues.

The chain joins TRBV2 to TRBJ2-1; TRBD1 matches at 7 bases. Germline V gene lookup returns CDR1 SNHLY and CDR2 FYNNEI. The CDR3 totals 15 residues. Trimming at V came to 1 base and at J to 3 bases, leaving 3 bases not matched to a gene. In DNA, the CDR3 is TGTGCCAGCAGTGAAGGGGACAGAGGCTACAATGAGCAGTTCTTC. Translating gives CASSEGDRGYNEQFF.

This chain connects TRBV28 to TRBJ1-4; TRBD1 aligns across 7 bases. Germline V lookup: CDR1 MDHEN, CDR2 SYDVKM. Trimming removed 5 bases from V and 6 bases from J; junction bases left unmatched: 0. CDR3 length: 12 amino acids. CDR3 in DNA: TGTGCCAGCAGTGACAGGGATGAAAAACTGTTTTTT. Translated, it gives CASSDRDEKLFF.

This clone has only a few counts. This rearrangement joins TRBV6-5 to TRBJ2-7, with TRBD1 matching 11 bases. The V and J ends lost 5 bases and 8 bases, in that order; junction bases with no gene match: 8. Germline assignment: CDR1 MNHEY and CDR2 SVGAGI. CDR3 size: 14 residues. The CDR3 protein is CASSGSDRGRQQYF. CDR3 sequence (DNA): TGTGCCAGCAGTGGCTCGGACAGGGGGCGGCAGCAGTACTTC.

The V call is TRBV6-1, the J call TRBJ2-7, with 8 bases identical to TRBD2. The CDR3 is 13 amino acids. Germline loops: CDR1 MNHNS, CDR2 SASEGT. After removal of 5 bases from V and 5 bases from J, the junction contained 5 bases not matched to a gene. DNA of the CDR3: TGTGCCAGCAGTATAGCGGGGTCCCACGAGCAGTACTTC. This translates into CASSIAGSHEQYF.

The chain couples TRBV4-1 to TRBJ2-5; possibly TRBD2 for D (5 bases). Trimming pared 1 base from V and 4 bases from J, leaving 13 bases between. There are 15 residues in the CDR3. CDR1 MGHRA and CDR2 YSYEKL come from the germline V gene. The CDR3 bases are TGCGCCAGCAGCCAAGGTAATCGGGGAGTAGAGACCCAGTACTTC. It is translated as CASSQGNRGVETQYF.

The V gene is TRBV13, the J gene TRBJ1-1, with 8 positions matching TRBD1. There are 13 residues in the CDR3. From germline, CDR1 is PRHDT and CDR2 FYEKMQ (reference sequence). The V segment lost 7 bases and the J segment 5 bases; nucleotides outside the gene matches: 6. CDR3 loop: CASNIQGDTEAFF. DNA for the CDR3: TGTGCCAGCAACATACAGGGGGATACTGAAGCTTTCTTT.

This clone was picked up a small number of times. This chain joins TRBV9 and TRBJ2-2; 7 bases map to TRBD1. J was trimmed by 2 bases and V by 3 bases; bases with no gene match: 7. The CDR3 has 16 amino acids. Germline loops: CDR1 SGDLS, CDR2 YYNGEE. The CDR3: CASSGGAGGNTGELFF. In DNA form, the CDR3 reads TGTGCCAGCAGCGGAGGGGCAGGGGGTAACACCGGGGAGCTGTTTTTT.

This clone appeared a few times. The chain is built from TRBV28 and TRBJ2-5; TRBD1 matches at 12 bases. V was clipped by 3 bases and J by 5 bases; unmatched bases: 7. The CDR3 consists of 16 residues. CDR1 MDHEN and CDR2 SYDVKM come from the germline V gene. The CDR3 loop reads CASSFWGTGGGETQYF. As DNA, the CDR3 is TGTGCCAGCAGTTTCTGGGGGACAGGGGGCGGGGAGACCCAGTACTTC.

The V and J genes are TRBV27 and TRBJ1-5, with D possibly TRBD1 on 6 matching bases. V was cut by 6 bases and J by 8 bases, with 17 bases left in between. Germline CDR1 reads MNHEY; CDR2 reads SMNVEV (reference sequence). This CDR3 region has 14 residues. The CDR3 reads CASSRTDVREPQHF. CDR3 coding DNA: TGTGCCAGCAGCCGGACAGACGTAAGGGAGCCCCAGCATTTT.

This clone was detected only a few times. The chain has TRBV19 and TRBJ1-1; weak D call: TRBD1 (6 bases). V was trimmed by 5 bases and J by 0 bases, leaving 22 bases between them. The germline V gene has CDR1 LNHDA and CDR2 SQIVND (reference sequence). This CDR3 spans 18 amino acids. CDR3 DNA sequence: TGTGCCAGTAGTTCTTTTATGACAGGCACTCATGTGAACACTGAAGCTTTCTTT. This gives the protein CASSSFMTGTHVNTEAFF.

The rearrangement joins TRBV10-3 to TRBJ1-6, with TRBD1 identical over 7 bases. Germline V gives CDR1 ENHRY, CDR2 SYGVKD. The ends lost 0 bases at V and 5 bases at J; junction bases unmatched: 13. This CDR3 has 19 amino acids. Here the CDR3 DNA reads TGTGCCATCAGTGAGTCGGGAGTGGTAGGGGGCAAGGATAATTCACCCCTCCACTTT. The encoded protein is CAISESGVVGGKDNSPLHF.

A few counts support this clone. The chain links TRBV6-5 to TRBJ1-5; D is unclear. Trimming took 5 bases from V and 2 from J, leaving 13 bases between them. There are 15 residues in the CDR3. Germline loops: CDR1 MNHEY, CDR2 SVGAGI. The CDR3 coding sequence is TGTGCCAGCAGTCTACGACGGGATCGCAATCAGCCCCAGCATTTT. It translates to CASSLRRDRNQPQHF.

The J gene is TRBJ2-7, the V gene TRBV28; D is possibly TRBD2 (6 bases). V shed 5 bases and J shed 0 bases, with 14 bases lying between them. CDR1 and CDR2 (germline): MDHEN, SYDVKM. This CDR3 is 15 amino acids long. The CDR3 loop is CASSPSGGSSYEQYF. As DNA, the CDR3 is TGTGCCAGCAGTCCCTCCGGGGGAAGCTCCTACGAGCAGTACTTC.